This T cell receptor beta chain was identified during a study of blood T cell repertoires in COVID-19 (dated by TCRdb to the early 2020s). Regarding the research as a whole: Collaborator samples came from the United States, Italy and Spain and covered acute and convalescent phases of COVID-19. HLA class I and class II types, where available, came from metadata supplied by the sample provider rather than from assay-based typing. The sample metadata nearly always contained a de-identified subject ID, COVID-19 status, age in years and sex. The material from the prospective study consisted of cDNA or gDNA derived from T cells, B-cell-depleted T cells, or PBMCs. The samples were drawn from the first 160 participants of the ongoing ImmuneRACE study and from 1,254 subjects provided by 6 global collaborators. Deeply sampled blood TCRbeta repertoires from subjects exposed to, actively infected with, or recovered from COVID-19 were included in the dataset. The repertoires were made available in a free public database intended to serve as a resource for research on the immune response to SARS-CoV-2. Results and caveats for the whole study, not just this receptor: How much clinical and demographic metadata was included differed by source and by participant, and the metadata was provided uncurated.

Concerning this clone: Its recognized antigen is unknown. No much larger clone is present one base from it, and per-base qualities are unavailable.

Samples from volunteer blood donors who had recovered from COVID-19 were contributed by a second Seattle source. Collaborating institutions collected whole blood in K2EDTA tubes following their own protocols. For TCRbeta analysis, collaborators shipped samples as frozen whole blood, isolated PBMCs, or DNA extracted from either of those sample types. TCRbeta CDR3 regions were amplified from genomic DNA using the immunoSEQ Assay, a bias-controlled multiplex PCR. The source study handled its data this way. The number of nucleated cells in each sample was estimated by amplification of reference gene primers within the assay. To quantify the absolute abundance of each unique TCRbeta CDR3 rearrangement, sequence reads were collapsed and filtered. For each sample, productive Simpson clonality was calculated as the square root of Simpson's diversity index across productive rearrangements. TCRdb holds this immuneACCESS table with in-frame rearrangements only. Some clones are missing; in checked studies, unresolved V genes explain under half, and the rest has no known cause. V, J and clone size were drawn from that table, and D and trimming were deduced from the DNA. The sample yields approximately 250,000 clones; 86% were counted once. The ten largest clones take up around 1.5% of the sample.

From the germline V gene, CDR1 is SGHRS and CDR2 is YFSETQ. V is cut by 0 bases and J by 6 bases, and the space between the germline ends is 9 bases. From the cysteine up to the phenylalanine, the CDR3 has a length of 14 residues. Only the CDR3 portion is preserved as DNA: 42 bases, with reading frame beginning at the first base. Sequencing input: peripheral blood. This chain joins TRBV5-1 to TRBJ1-4; the D segment could be TRBD1, given 6 matching bases. The sequence came from a woman aged 55-70 years who had recovered from COVID-19. The CDR3 is CASSLAGAHEKLFF. At the DNA level, the sequence is TGCGCCAGCAGCTTGGCAGGGGCTCATGAAAAACTGTTTTTT.